The rows below give T cell receptor beta chains drawn from one sample of a study of blood T cell repertoires in COVID-19. Using immunoSEQ multiplex PCR, the repertoire was profiled, and TCRdb retains in-frame clones only, with some absent. The sample shows some 70,000 clones, 65% to 90% of them seen only once. The sample comprised peripheral blood. These receptors all stem from a woman aged 55 to 70 with acute or convalescent COVID-19. The CDR3 runs from the conserved cysteine through the conserved F or W. The D gene is left open where the match is weak. Some rows have no size entry. The others give once, few or many, or a class for an expanded clone.

clone size: .; V gene: TRBV3-1/TRBV3-2; J gene: TRBJ1-4; D gene: .; CDR3 protein: CASSRTLGVFEKLFF; CDR3 DNA: TGTGCCAGCAGCCGTACCCTAGGGGTTTTCGAAAAACTGTTTTTT
clone size: .; V gene: TRBV5-1; J gene: TRBJ2-7; D gene: TRBD2; CDR3 protein: CASSSIYPSGRNEQYF; CDR3 DNA: TGCGCCAGCAGCTCGATTTACCCCAGCGGGAGAAACGAGCAGTACTTC
clone size: .; V gene: TRBV2; J gene: TRBJ2-5; D gene: .; CDR3 protein: CASNRERQETQYF; CDR3 DNA: TGTGCCAGCAATCGGGAGCGTCAAGAGACCCAGTACTTC
clone size: .; V gene: TRBV5-1; J gene: TRBJ1-2; D gene: .; CDR3 protein: CASSFREGSFGGYTF; CDR3 DNA: TGCGCCAGCAGCTTCCGGGAGGGAAGCTTCGGAGGCTACACCTTC
clone size: .; V gene: TRBV28; J gene: TRBJ2-7; D gene: .; CDR3 protein: CASSLDTVSYEQYF; CDR3 DNA: TGTGCCAGCAGTTTAGATACAGTCTCCTACGAGCAGTACTTC
clone size: .; V gene: TRBV19; J gene: TRBJ2-2; D gene: .; CDR3 protein: CASRIMEATGELFF; CDR3 DNA: TGTGCCAGTCGGATAATGGAGGCGACCGGGGAGCTGTTTTTT
clone size: .; V gene: TRBV7-3; J gene: TRBJ2-5; D gene: .; CDR3 protein: CASSLITGETQYF; CDR3 DNA: TGTGCCAGCAGCTTAATCACCGGGGAGACCCAGTACTTC
clone size: .; V gene: TRBV5-1; J gene: TRBJ2-1; D gene: .; CDR3 protein: CASSLDGPLNEQFF; CDR3 DNA: TGCGCCAGCAGCCTGGATGGGCCGTTAAATGAGCAGTTCTTC
clone size: .; V gene: TRBV6-5; J gene: TRBJ1-4; D gene: .; CDR3 protein: CASRSGTYNEKLFF; CDR3 DNA: TGTGCCAGCAGGAGCGGGACTTATAATGAAAAACTGTTTTTT
clone size: once; V gene: TRBV27; J gene: TRBJ2-2; D gene: .; CDR3 protein: CASSLGQSMTVRELFF; CDR3 DNA: TGTGCCAGCAGTTTGGGGCAGAGTATGACAGTAAGGGAGCTGTTTTTT
clone size: .; V gene: TRBV5-1; J gene: TRBJ2-3; D gene: .; CDR3 protein: CASSLAGVSTDTQYF; CDR3 DNA: TGCGCCAGCAGCTTGGCAGGCGTAAGCACAGATACGCAGTATTTT
clone size: once; V gene: TRBV19; J gene: TRBJ1-6; D gene: TRBD1; CDR3 protein: CASSRGQYNSPLHF; CDR3 DNA: TGTGCCAGTAGTAGGGGACAGTATAATTCACCCCTCCACTTT
clone size: .; V gene: TRBV7-2; J gene: TRBJ1-1; D gene: TRBD1; CDR3 protein: CASSATGQGFGAFF; CDR3 DNA: TGTGCCAGCAGCGCTACGGGACAGGGGTTTGGGGCTTTCTTT
clone size: once; V gene: TRBV28; J gene: TRBJ2-1; D gene: TRBD2; CDR3 protein: CASKTSGGGNNEQFF; CDR3 DNA: TGTGCCAGCAAAACTAGCGGGGGAGGTAACAATGAGCAGTTCTTC
clone size: once; V gene: TRBV14; J gene: TRBJ1-2; D gene: TRBD1; CDR3 protein: CASSQPDRGMTGYTF; CDR3 DNA: TGTGCCAGCAGCCAGCCGGACAGGGGAATGACTGGCTACACCTTC
clone size: .; V gene: TRBV6-1; J gene: TRBJ1-2; D gene: TRBD1; CDR3 protein: CASSGPGQGANYGYTF; CDR3 DNA: TGTGCCAGCAGTGGCCCGGGACAGGGAGCTAACTATGGCTACACCTTC
clone size: once; V gene: TRBV28; J gene: TRBJ2-1; D gene: TRBD2; CDR3 protein: CASKGQRGAEYNEQFF; CDR3 DNA: TGTGCCAGCAAGGGCCAGCGGGGCGCGGAATACAATGAGCAGTTCTTC
clone size: .; V gene: TRBV28; J gene: TRBJ1-1; D gene: .; CDR3 protein: CASSLTGGVDTEAFF; CDR3 DNA: TGTGCCAGCAGTCTCACCGGGGGGGTCGACACTGAAGCTTTCTTT
clone size: .; V gene: TRBV10-1; J gene: TRBJ2-7; D gene: TRBD1; CDR3 protein: CASRIRDRGSYEQYF; CDR3 DNA: TGCGCCAGCAGGATACGGGACAGGGGTTCCTACGAGCAGTACTTC
clone size: .; V gene: TRBV2; J gene: TRBJ2-1; D gene: TRBD2; CDR3 protein: CASRSSSGRNEQFF; CDR3 DNA: TGTGCCAGCAGAAGCTCTAGCGGGAGAAATGAGCAGTTCTTC
clone size: few; V gene: TRBV7-2; J gene: TRBJ1-1; D gene: .; CDR3 protein: CASSLAPTGRSTEAFF; CDR3 DNA: TGTGCCAGCAGCTTAGCCCCCACAGGGAGAAGTACTGAAGCTTTCTTT
clone size: .; V gene: TRBV6-1; J gene: TRBJ1-2; D gene: .; CDR3 protein: CASSEQGHGGYTF; CDR3 DNA: TGTGCCAGCAGTGAACAGGGACACGGGGGCTACACCTTC
clone size: .; V gene: TRBV2; J gene: TRBJ2-1; D gene: .; CDR3 protein: CASSETPPRQVSNEQFF; CDR3 DNA: TGTGCCAGCAGTGAAACACCTCCCCGGCAGGTCAGTAATGAGCAGTTCTTC